This T cell receptor beta chain originates from a study of T cell responses to AZD1222 COVID-19 vaccine. Study-wide results and caveats: Baseline antibody screening turned up just a handful of seropositive AZD1222 recipients.

The CDR3 has 13 amino acids. Trimming pared 1 base from V and 7 bases from J, leaving 12 bases between. Per germline, CDR1 SGHTS and CDR2 YDEGEE. Produced via immunoSEQ multiplex PCR; TCRdb's table is partial and in-frame only. The sample holds about 150,000 clones; under 95% are singletons and the top ten take roughly 5.5%. As regards this clone: Its matching antigen is unknown.

This receptor was obtained from an adult in good health. The J gene is TRBJ2-7, the V gene TRBV5-8, with a possible D match to TRBD2 (7 bases). The sequences come from peripheral blood, collected on day 0 of AZD1222 vaccination. In DNA form, the CDR3 reads TGTGCCAGCAGCTTGCGGGGGGCCGGGGAGCAGTACTTC. It specifies CASSLRGAGEQYF.